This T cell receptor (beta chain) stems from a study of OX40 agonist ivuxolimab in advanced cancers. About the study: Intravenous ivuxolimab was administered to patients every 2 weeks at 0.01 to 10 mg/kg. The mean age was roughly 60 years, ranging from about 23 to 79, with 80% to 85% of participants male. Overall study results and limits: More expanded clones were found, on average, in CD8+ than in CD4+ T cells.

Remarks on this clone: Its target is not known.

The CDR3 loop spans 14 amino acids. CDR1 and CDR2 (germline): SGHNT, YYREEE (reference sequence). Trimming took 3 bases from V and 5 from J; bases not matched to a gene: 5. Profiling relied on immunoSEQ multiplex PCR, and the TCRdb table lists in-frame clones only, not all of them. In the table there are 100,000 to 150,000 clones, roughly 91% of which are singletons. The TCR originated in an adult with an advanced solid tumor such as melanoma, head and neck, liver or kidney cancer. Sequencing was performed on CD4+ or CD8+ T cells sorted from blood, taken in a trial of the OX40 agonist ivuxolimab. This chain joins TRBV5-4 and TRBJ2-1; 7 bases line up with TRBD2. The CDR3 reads CASSSGTIHNEQFF. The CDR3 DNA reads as TGTGCCAGCAGCTCCGGGACTATTCACAATGAGCAGTTCTTC. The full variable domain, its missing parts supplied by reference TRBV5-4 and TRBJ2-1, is ETGVTQSPTHLIKTRGQQVTLRCSSQSGHNTVSWYQQALGQGPQFIFQYYREEENGRGNFPPRFSGLQFPNYSSELNVNALELDDSALYLCASSSGTIHNEQFFGPGTRLTVL.